Listed below are T cell receptor beta chains from one sample, sequenced in a study of sequential checkpoint blockade in melanoma. Produced via immunoSEQ multiplex PCR; TCRdb's table is partial and in-frame only. The table shows around 12,000 clones, with 74% occurring only once. This specimen consisted of CD8+ T cells sorted from blood (inferred from file names), obtained from a patient given nivolumab and ipilimumab in sequence. Receptor source: a human donor with melanoma. The CDR3 runs from the conserved cysteine through the conserved F or W. The D gene is left open where the match is weak. Where a row states a size, it is once, few, many or the class of an expanded clone; other rows omit it.

clone size: -; J gene: TRBJ2-5; D gene: -; V gene: TRBV19; CDR3 length: 13; CDR3 DNA: TGTGCCAGTAGTCCCTGGGCTGGAGAGACCCAGTACTTC; CDR3 protein: CASSPWAGETQYF
clone size: -; J gene: TRBJ2-7; D gene: TRBD1; V gene: TRBV5-1; CDR3 length: 16; CDR3 DNA: TGCGCCAGCAGCTTGAACAGGGACAGGGGGATCTACGAGCAGTACTTC; CDR3 protein: CASSLNRDRGIYEQYF
clone size: few; J gene: TRBJ1-1; D gene: -; V gene: TRBV2; CDR3 length: 15; CDR3 DNA: TGTGCCAGCACCGAAAGGCTCCAGGGGAACACTGAAGCTTTCTTT; CDR3 protein: CASTERLQGNTEAFF
clone size: -; J gene: TRBJ2-7; D gene: TRBD2; V gene: TRBV4-1; CDR3 length: 15; CDR3 DNA: TGCGCCAGCAGCCCCGAAAGGCGGGAGTTAGGCGAGCAGTACTTC; CDR3 protein: CASSPERRELGEQYF
clone size: -; J gene: TRBJ1-1; D gene: -; V gene: TRBV10-3; CDR3 length: 14; CDR3 DNA: TGTGCCATCAGTGAGTACGGGGTTGAGACTGAAGCTTTCTTT; CDR3 protein: CAISEYGVETEAFF
clone size: -; J gene: TRBJ2-7; D gene: -; V gene: TRBV7-9; CDR3 length: 13; CDR3 DNA: TGTGCCAGCAGTTCGCCCGAGGTCCTAGGGCAGTACTTC; CDR3 protein: CASSSPEVLGQYF
clone size: -; J gene: TRBJ2-1; D gene: TRBD2; V gene: TRBV6-5; CDR3 length: 15; CDR3 DNA: TGTGCCAGCAGTTACAGGCGGGGGGGCAGGAATGAGCAGTTCTTC; CDR3 protein: CASSYRRGGRNEQFF
clone size: -; J gene: TRBJ2-7; D gene: -; V gene: TRBV13; CDR3 length: 13; CDR3 DNA: TGTGCCAGCAGCGCGGGACAGTTCTACGAGCAGTACTTC; CDR3 protein: CASSAGQFYEQYF
clone size: few; J gene: TRBJ2-2; D gene: TRBD2; V gene: TRBV6-1; CDR3 length: 15; CDR3 DNA: TGTGCCAGCAGTGAAGCTAGCGGGGGGGCCGGGGAGCTGTTTTTT; CDR3 protein: CASSEASGGAGELFF
clone size: -; J gene: TRBJ1-5; D gene: -; V gene: TRBV5-8; CDR3 length: 15; CDR3 DNA: TGTGCCAGCAGCTTGGGGGACATCGGGAATCAGCCCCAGCATTTT; CDR3 protein: CASSLGDIGNQPQHF
clone size: -; J gene: TRBJ1-3; D gene: -; V gene: TRBV11-3; CDR3 length: 14; CDR3 DNA: TGTGCCAGCAGCTTCACCGTGACTCGAAACACCATATATTTT; CDR3 protein: CASSFTVTRNTIYF
clone size: -; J gene: TRBJ1-2; D gene: TRBD1; V gene: TRBV4-3; CDR3 length: 15; CDR3 DNA: TGCGCCAGCAGCCAAGCGCGAGGGGACAGATATGGCTACACCTTC; CDR3 protein: CASSQARGDRYGYTF
clone size: once; J gene: TRBJ1-5; D gene: TRBD1; V gene: TRBV19; CDR3 length: 16; CDR3 DNA: TGTGCCAGTAGTGACAGGACAGGGGGTGGCAATCAGCCCCAGCATTTT; CDR3 protein: CASSDRTGGGNQPQHF
clone size: -; J gene: TRBJ2-5; D gene: TRBD1; V gene: TRBV10-3; CDR3 length: 17; CDR3 DNA: TGTGCCATCAGTGAGTCTGCAACAGGGGACCCTCGGGAGACCCAGTACTTC; CDR3 protein: CAISESATGDPRETQYF
clone size: -; J gene: TRBJ1-1; D gene: TRBD1; V gene: TRBV11-2; CDR3 length: 14; CDR3 DNA: TGTGCCAGCAGCTTACGGGACAGGAACACTGAAGCTTTCTTT; CDR3 protein: CASSLRDRNTEAFF
clone size: few; J gene: TRBJ2-1; D gene: TRBD1; V gene: TRBV2; CDR3 length: 15; CDR3 DNA: TGTGCCAGCAGTATCAGTCCCGGGACAGGGAATGAGCAGTTCTTC; CDR3 protein: CASSISPGTGNEQFF
clone size: -; J gene: TRBJ2-3; D gene: TRBD2; V gene: TRBV9; CDR3 length: 16; CDR3 DNA: TGTGCCAGCAGCGCCGGGACTAGCGGGATTACAGATACGCAGTATTTT; CDR3 protein: CASSAGTSGITDTQYF
clone size: -; J gene: TRBJ2-1; D gene: TRBD2; V gene: TRBV5-6; CDR3 length: 14; CDR3 DNA: TGTGCCTCTCGGGTGGATAGCGGGACAAATGAGCAGTTCTTC; CDR3 protein: CASRVDSGTNEQFF
clone size: -; J gene: TRBJ1-2; D gene: -; V gene: TRBV5-4; CDR3 length: 12; CDR3 DNA: TGTGCCAGCAGCTCCGTGAACTATGGCTACACCTTC; CDR3 protein: CASSSVNYGYTF
clone size: -; J gene: TRBJ2-2; D gene: -; V gene: TRBV29-1; CDR3 length: 15; CDR3 DNA: TGCAGCGTTGAAAAAGCTAGCAGAAACACCGGGGAGCTGTTTTTT; CDR3 protein: CSVEKASRNTGELFF
clone size: -; J gene: TRBJ1-1; D gene: -; V gene: TRBV7-6; CDR3 length: 15; CDR3 DNA: TGTGCCAGCAGCCACACGGTAGGGGAATACACTGAAGCTTTCTTT; CDR3 protein: CASSHTVGEYTEAFF
clone size: -; J gene: TRBJ1-1; D gene: TRBD1; V gene: TRBV9; CDR3 length: 15; CDR3 DNA: TGCGCCAGCAGCGTAAGCCAGGGGGCGCGGACTGAAGCTTTCTTT; CDR3 protein: CASSVSQGARTEAFF
clone size: -; J gene: TRBJ2-1; D gene: TRBD2; V gene: TRBV7-9; CDR3 length: 16; CDR3 DNA: TGTGCCAGCAGCCGGACTAGCGGGGTTACCTACAATGAGCAGTTCTTC; CDR3 protein: CASSRTSGVTYNEQFF
clone size: -; J gene: TRBJ2-7; D gene: TRBD2; V gene: TRBV4-1; CDR3 length: 17; CDR3 DNA: TGCGCCAGCAGCCAAGAGTTTCGGACTAGCGGCTCCTACGAGCAGTACTTC; CDR3 protein: CASSQEFRTSGSYEQYF
clone size: -; J gene: TRBJ2-6; D gene: TRBD1; V gene: TRBV10-3; CDR3 length: 17; CDR3 DNA: TGTGCCATCAGTAAGCGGGACAGGGTATCTGGGGCCAACGTCCTGACTTTC; CDR3 protein: CAISKRDRVSGANVLTF
clone size: -; J gene: TRBJ2-1; D gene: -; V gene: TRBV9; CDR3 length: 17; CDR3 DNA: TGTGCCAGCAGCGTAGGGCCGGAGGGGACCCCCTACAATGAGCAGTTCTTC; CDR3 protein: CASSVGPEGTPYNEQFF
clone size: -; J gene: TRBJ2-1; D gene: -; V gene: TRBV27; CDR3 length: 12; CDR3 DNA: TGTGCCAGCAGTTTTCACGGCAATGAGCAGTTCTTC; CDR3 protein: CASSFHGNEQFF
clone size: medium-sized; J gene: TRBJ2-1; D gene: -; V gene: TRBV7-9; CDR3 length: 16; CDR3 DNA: TGTGCCAGCAGCTTAAGCCTGGGACTGGATTTCAATGAGCAGTTCTTC; CDR3 protein: CASSLSLGLDFNEQFF
clone size: -; J gene: TRBJ1-5; D gene: -; V gene: TRBV6-1; CDR3 length: 15; CDR3 DNA: TGTGCCAGCAGTGAATACAGGTATAGCAATCAGCCCCAGCATTTT; CDR3 protein: CASSEYRYSNQPQHF
clone size: few; J gene: TRBJ1-2; D gene: -; V gene: TRBV7-9; CDR3 length: 13; CDR3 DNA: TGTGCCAGCAGCGGGCAGACCTTCTATGGCTACACCTTC; CDR3 protein: CASSGQTFYGYTF
clone size: -; J gene: TRBJ1-2; D gene: -; V gene: TRBV13; CDR3 length: 14; CDR3 DNA: TGTGCCAGCAGCCCCACAGGGTTCCCCTATGGCTACACCTTC; CDR3 protein: CASSPTGFPYGYTF
clone size: -; J gene: TRBJ2-1; D gene: -; V gene: TRBV19; CDR3 length: 14; CDR3 DNA: TGTGCTACCCAGGAGCGGGTCTCCTACAATGAGCAGTTCTTC; CDR3 protein: CATQERVSYNEQFF
clone size: -; J gene: TRBJ2-7; D gene: -; V gene: TRBV29-1; CDR3 length: 11; CDR3 DNA: TGCAGCGTTCGGACACTCCACGAGCAGTACTTC; CDR3 protein: CSVRTLHEQYF
clone size: few; J gene: TRBJ2-7; D gene: TRBD2; V gene: TRBV5-1; CDR3 length: 17; CDR3 DNA: TGCGCCAGCAGCCCCGGGACTAGCGGTCCTTTCTCCTACGAGCAGTACTTC; CDR3 protein: CASSPGTSGPFSYEQYF
clone size: few; J gene: TRBJ2-2; D gene: -; V gene: TRBV7-2; CDR3 length: 14; CDR3 DNA: TGCGCCAGCAGCCCCCGACAGAACACCGGGGAGCTGTTTTTT; CDR3 protein: CASSPRQNTGELFF
clone size: few; J gene: TRBJ1-5; D gene: -; V gene: TRBV6-1; CDR3 length: 15; CDR3 DNA: TGTGCCAGCAGTGAAGCCACGACAGACTATCAGCCCCAGCATTTT; CDR3 protein: CASSEATTDYQPQHF
clone size: -; J gene: TRBJ2-3; D gene: TRBD2; V gene: TRBV5-6; CDR3 length: 14; CDR3 DNA: TGTGCCAGCAGCTTGGGACGGGGCGGGGGGCCGCAGTATTTT; CDR3 protein: CASSLGRGGGPQYF
clone size: few; J gene: TRBJ1-3; D gene: TRBD1; V gene: TRBV4-3; CDR3 length: 15; CDR3 DNA: TGCGCCAGCAGCCTGGACAGGGATTCGGGAAACACCATATATTTT; CDR3 protein: CASSLDRDSGNTIYF
clone size: few; J gene: TRBJ1-3; D gene: -; V gene: TRBV14; CDR3 length: 17; CDR3 DNA: TGTGCCAGCAGCCAAGATCTGGGGGCCTTCTCTGGAAACACCATATATTTT; CDR3 protein: CASSQDLGAFSGNTIYF
clone size: -; J gene: TRBJ1-2; D gene: -; V gene: TRBV2; CDR3 length: 10; CDR3 DNA: TGTGCCAATCGGGAGGGGGAAATCACCTTC; CDR3 protein: CANREGEITF
clone size: -; J gene: TRBJ1-2; D gene: TRBD1; V gene: TRBV6-5; CDR3 length: 15; CDR3 DNA: TGTGCCAGCAGTTACGGGGGCCGGGACAGGGAAGGCTACACCTTC; CDR3 protein: CASSYGGRDREGYTF
clone size: -; J gene: TRBJ2-2; D gene: -; V gene: TRBV19; CDR3 length: 14; CDR3 DNA: TGTGCCAGTAGTGGGGGCGAGGACACCGGGGAGCTGTTTTTT; CDR3 protein: CASSGGEDTGELFF
clone size: -; J gene: TRBJ1-2; D gene: -; V gene: TRBV9; CDR3 length: 15; CDR3 DNA: TGTGCCAGCAGCGAAAGCGGGGAATGGGGGAATGGCTACACCTTC; CDR3 protein: CASSESGEWGNGYTF
clone size: -; J gene: TRBJ1-5; D gene: TRBD1; V gene: TRBV19; CDR3 length: 15; CDR3 DNA: TGTGCCAGTAGTATCTCCGGGACAGGGCTTAAGCCCCAGCATTTT; CDR3 protein: CASSISGTGLKPQHF
clone size: -; J gene: TRBJ2-7; D gene: TRBD2; V gene: TRBV13; CDR3 length: 14; CDR3 DNA: TGTGCCAGCAGCCCCTCGGGGGGAGCGAGGGAGCAGTACTTC; CDR3 protein: CASSPSGGAREQYF
clone size: -; J gene: TRBJ2-7; D gene: -; V gene: TRBV6-5; CDR3 length: 16; CDR3 DNA: TGTGCCAGCAGTTACTCGCCAGGGGACATGAGGAACGAGCAGTACTTC; CDR3 protein: CASSYSPGDMRNEQYF
clone size: -; J gene: TRBJ2-1; D gene: TRBD1; V gene: TRBV7-9; CDR3 length: 12; CDR3 DNA: TGTGCCAGCTTCACAGGGGACAATGAGCAGTTCTTC; CDR3 protein: CASFTGDNEQFF
clone size: -; J gene: TRBJ2-7; D gene: TRBD2; V gene: TRBV4-1; CDR3 length: 17; CDR3 DNA: TGCGCCAGCAGCCAAAGTCGTCTAGCGGGAGGGGCCCACGGGCAGTACTTC; CDR3 protein: CASSQSRLAGGAHGQYF
clone size: once; J gene: TRBJ1-1; D gene: TRBD1; V gene: TRBV5-1; CDR3 length: 15; CDR3 DNA: TGCGCCAGCAGCTTGACAGGGGATGGAGGAACTGAAGCTTTCTTT; CDR3 protein: CASSLTGDGGTEAFF
clone size: -; J gene: TRBJ1-1; D gene: TRBD1; V gene: TRBV11-1; CDR3 length: 15; CDR3 DNA: TGTGCCAGCAGCCATCGGGACAGAGATAACACTGAAGCTTTCTTT; CDR3 protein: CASSHRDRDNTEAFF
clone size: -; J gene: TRBJ2-1; D gene: TRBD2; V gene: TRBV2; CDR3 length: 14; CDR3 DNA: TGTGCCCTTGCGGGAGCGGGAAGCTACAATGAGCAGTTCTTC; CDR3 protein: CALAGAGSYNEQFF
clone size: -; J gene: TRBJ1-1; D gene: TRBD1; V gene: TRBV19; CDR3 length: 14; CDR3 DNA: TGTGCCAGTAGTTCAGGACAGGGATCCACTGAAGCTTTCTTT; CDR3 protein: CASSSGQGSTEAFF
clone size: once; J gene: TRBJ2-1; D gene: TRBD2; V gene: TRBV30; CDR3 length: 14; CDR3 DNA: TGTGCCTGCAGGACTAGCGGGGCCCTGGGTGAGCAGTTCTTC; CDR3 protein: CACRTSGALGEQFF
clone size: -; J gene: TRBJ2-7; D gene: TRBD2; V gene: TRBV13; CDR3 length: 14; CDR3 DNA: TGTGCCAGCAGCTCACTAGCGATTACCTACGAGCAGTACTTC; CDR3 protein: CASSSLAITYEQYF
clone size: -; J gene: TRBJ1-2; D gene: TRBD1; V gene: TRBV7-9; CDR3 length: 12; CDR3 DNA: TGTGCCAGCAGCGCCACAGGGGCTGGCTACACCTTC; CDR3 protein: CASSATGAGYTF
clone size: -; J gene: TRBJ2-5; D gene: TRBD2; V gene: TRBV5-4; CDR3 length: 14; CDR3 DNA: TGTGCCAGCAGCTCAGCGGGGGGCCAAGAGACCCAGTACTTC; CDR3 protein: CASSSAGGQETQYF
clone size: -; J gene: TRBJ1-1; D gene: TRBD1; V gene: TRBV27; CDR3 length: 14; CDR3 DNA: TGTGCCAGCAGTTTACAGGGGGCGAGGACTGAAGCTTTCTTT; CDR3 protein: CASSLQGARTEAFF
clone size: -; J gene: TRBJ2-3; D gene: -; V gene: TRBV2; CDR3 length: 17; CDR3 DNA: TGTGCCAGCGATGTGTGGGGGCAGGGAATATCTACAGATACGCAGTATTTT; CDR3 protein: CASDVWGQGISTDTQYF
clone size: -; J gene: TRBJ2-1; D gene: -; V gene: TRBV9; CDR3 length: 15; CDR3 DNA: TGTGCCAGCAGCTCATATAGCGGAATGTACAATGAGCAGTTCTTC; CDR3 protein: CASSSYSGMYNEQFF